Sequencing of this T cell receptor beta chain was carried out in a study of control samples from healthy donors and cancer patients. CDR3 length: 12 amino acids. With 5 bases clipped from V and 6 bases from J, the junction kept 5 bases outside the gene matches. The germline V gene has CDR1 SQVTM and CDR2 ANQGSEA. The data were produced by immunoSEQ multiplex PCR, yet TCRdb's version contains in-frame clones alone and is incomplete. The sample shows over 150,000 clones, more than 80% of them seen only once. The chain employs TRBV29-1 and TRBJ1-2; TRBD1 matches at 8 bases. This sequence originates from a man between 25 and 39 years old in good health. The material sequenced was blood. The CDR3 loop is CSVSARGHGYTF. The CDR3 bases are TGCAGCGTTTCCGCCAGGGGGCATGGCTACACCTTC.